These 23 T cell receptor beta chains came from one sample sequenced in a study of control samples from healthy donors and cancer patients. The data were produced by immunoSEQ multiplex PCR, yet TCRdb's version contains in-frame clones alone and is incomplete. The data contain fewer than 200,000 clones, just under 95% of them singletons. Material: blood. The source of these receptors is a woman aged 55 to 70 in good health.

In its sample, this clone was seen a few times. The rearrangement uses TRBV2 and TRBJ2-7, with 11 bases that match TRBD1. V lost 8 bases, J lost 5 bases, and 8 bases stayed unmatched. The germline gives CDR1 SNHLY, CDR2 FYNNEI. The CDR3 consists of 14 residues. CDR3 residues: CASRGQGARNEQYF. The CDR3 DNA follows: TGTGCCAGCCGTGGACAGGGGGCGCGGAACGAGCAGTACTTC.

The chain combines TRBV9 with TRBJ2-7, with TRBD2 matching over 12 bases. Germline CDR1 reads SGDLS; CDR2 reads YYNGEE. V was clipped by 5 bases and J by 7 bases; unmatched bases: 13. The CDR3 is 16 residues long. The CDR3 spells CASSPRTSGAGGEQYF. The CDR3 region has the DNA TGTGCCAGCAGTCCAAGGACTAGCGGGGCCGGGGGGGAGCAGTACTTC.

The chain is built from TRBV5-1 and TRBJ1-6; D not resolved. Looked up from germline, CDR1 is SGHRS and CDR2 is YFSETQ. CDR3 size: 15 residues. The V and J ends lost 4 bases and 6 bases respectively, with 14 bases between them. The CDR3 nucleotides read TGCGCCAGCAGCCTCCCCCTCCGCCCTAATTCACCCCTCCACTTT. Translated, it gives CASSLPLRPNSPLHF.

This clone was counted only a few times. The V gene is TRBV30, the J gene TRBJ1-3, with 7 bases that match TRBD1. The J segment lost 1 base and the V segment lost 2 bases, leaving 8 bases of the junction unmatched. The CDR3 is made up of 16 amino acids. Germline V gene data show CDR1 as GTSNPN and CDR2 as SVGIG (reference sequence). The CDR3 DNA sequence: TGTGCCTGGAGTCCACAGGGGTTCGGATCTGGAAACACCATATATTTT. Encoded protein: CAWSPQGFGSGNTIYF.

The rearrangement joins TRBV15 to TRBJ2-2, with D maybe TRBD1 (5 bases). CDR3 size: 17 residues. V lost 0 bases, J lost 4 bases, and 15 bases lay in between. The germline gives CDR1 LNHNV, CDR2 YYDKDF (reference sequence). The CDR3 loop is CATSRDPPGPSTGELFF. In DNA, the CDR3 is TGTGCCACCAGCAGAGATCCCCCAGGGCCTTCCACCGGGGAGCTGTTTTTT.

This chain links TRBV9 with TRBJ2-1; no firm D call. CDR1 and CDR2 from the germline V gene are SGDLS and YYNGEE. This CDR3 is built from 11 residues. Trimming left V 3 bases short and J 5 bases short, with 3 bases between. CDR3 nucleotide sequence: TGTGCCAGCAGCGAAAACAATGAGCAGTTCTTC. Translated: CASSENNEQFF.

About this clone: The identical CDR3 is also encoded by other nucleotide sequences in the sample. V usage is TRBV12-3 or TRBV12-4 and J usage is TRBJ2-7; unclear D gene. The CDR3 is 11 residues long. Between the trimmed V and J ends, which lost 5 bases and 1 base, there was a span of 3 bases. The CDR3 sequence: CASSGSYEQYF. The CDR3, as DNA: TGTGCCAGCAGTGGGTCCTACGAGCAGTACTTC.

The genes are TRBV11-2 and TRBJ1-1; 8 bases are shared with TRBD1. The CDR3 consists of 14 residues. Germline V gives CDR1 SGHAT, CDR2 FQNNGV. The V and J ends lost 5 bases and 5 bases, in that order; junction bases with no gene match: 7. CDR3 loop: CASSPRTGRTEAFF. CDR3 coding DNA: TGTGCCAGCAGCCCCAGGACAGGGAGAACTGAAGCTTTCTTT.

This rearrangement joins TRBV7-9 to TRBJ1-1, with D possibly being TRBD1 (6 bases). The germline V and J ends were trimmed by 8 bases and 0 bases, with 10 bases remaining between them. CDR3 length: 13 residues. Germline CDR1 and CDR2: SEHNR and FQNEAQ (reference sequence). The CDR3 sequence: CASERQVNTEAFF. The CDR3 DNA follows: TGTGCCAGCGAAAGACAGGTGAACACTGAAGCTTTCTTT.

This clone was observed a single time. In DNA, the CDR3 is TGTGCCAGTAGTATGGGGCCTCTCACAGATACGCAGTATTTT. Its translation is CASSMGPLTDTQYF. The chain joins TRBV19 to TRBJ2-3; D perhaps matches TRBD1 (5 bases). V lost 3 bases, J lost 2 bases, and 9 bases lay in between. The V gene's germline CDR1 is LNHDA and CDR2 SQIVND (reference sequence). The CDR3 covers 14 residues.

V usage is TRBV5-6 and J usage is TRBJ1-1; D is undetermined. V lost 3 bases to trimming and J lost 0 bases, with 9 bases between them. Per the germline V gene, CDR1 is SGHDT and CDR2 is YYEEEE. This CDR3 spans 14 amino acids. Here the CDR3 DNA reads TGTGCCAGCAGCTGGGCCCATGTGAACACTGAAGCTTTCTTT. It codes for CASSWAHVNTEAFF.

The chain uses TRBV5-5 and TRBJ1-2, with D possibly being TRBD1 (5 bases). From germline, CDR1 is SGHKS and CDR2 YYEKEE (reference sequence). Trimming removed 0 bases at V and 4 bases at J, with 13 bases between. This CDR3 comprises 15 residues. The CDR3 region is CASSLGQQLSYGYTF. As DNA, the CDR3 is TGTGCCAGCAGCTTGGGACAGCAACTTTCCTATGGCTACACCTTC.

This clone has a handful of counts. This rearrangement joins TRBV6-4 to TRBJ2-3; 10 bases map to TRBD1. The junction had 1 base not matched to a gene; V was cut back by 0 bases and J by 4 bases. The germline V gene has CDR1 MRHNA and CDR2 SNTAGT. The CDR3 has 15 amino acids. DNA for the CDR3: TGTGCCAGCAGTGACTCGACAGGGGGCGCAGATACGCAGTATTTT. It translates to CASSDSTGGADTQYF.

J is TRBJ1-2 and V is TRBV5-7, with a tentative D call TRBD1 (5 bases). TRBV5-7 has ORF status, its function being uncertain. Trimming took off 2 bases at V and 5 bases at J, with 13 bases between the two ends. The CDR3 has 14 amino acids. This CDR3 reads CASSLGGDCYGYTF. As DNA, the CDR3 is TGTGCCAGCAGCTTAGGAGGGGATTGTTATGGCTACACCTTC.

This chain connects TRBV6-6 to TRBJ1-5; D uncertain. The germline V and J ends were trimmed by 6 bases and 3 bases, with 12 bases remaining between them. This CDR3 has 14 amino acids. Germline V CDR1 and CDR2: MNHNY, SVGAGI (reference sequence). The CDR3 DNA sequence: TGTGCCAGCAGCTTAACAGCCAACAATCAGCCCCAGCATTTT. Translated, it gives CASSLTANNQPQHF.

V is TRBV10-2 and J is TRBJ2-2; no reliable D call. Trimming took 7 bases from V and 1 from J, leaving 7 bases between them. Germline-derived CDR1 and CDR2 are WSHSY and SAAADI. CDR3 length equals 13 residues. The CDR3, as DNA: TGCGCCAGCAACAAACAGAACACCGGGGAGCTGTTTTTT. This sequence encodes CASNKQNTGELFF.

This chain joins TRBV2 and TRBJ1-2; D unclear. This CDR3 region has 13 residues. Trimming took off 4 bases at V and 8 bases at J, with 14 bases between the two ends. From germline, CDR1 is SNHLY and CDR2 FYNNEI. The CDR3 protein is CASSVLESDGYTF. Written as DNA, the CDR3 is TGTGCCAGCAGTGTTTTGGAGTCGGACGGCTACACCTTC.

The V call is TRBV30, the J call TRBJ1-2, with no clear D. This CDR3 spans 12 amino acids. Trimming took off 0 bases at V and 0 bases at J, with 2 bases between the two ends. CDR1 is GTSNPN and CDR2 is SVGIG in the germline V gene (reference sequence). CDR3 sequence (DNA): TGTGCCTGGAGTGTGTCTAACTATGGCTACACCTTC. Translation gives CAWSVSNYGYTF.

J is TRBJ1-4 and V is TRBV7-9, with D possibly matching TRBD1 (5 bases). Germline V gene lookup returns CDR1 SEHNR and CDR2 FQNEAQ (reference sequence). This CDR3 has 14 residues. Trimming took 5 bases from V and 11 from J, leaving 18 bases between them. DNA of the CDR3: TGTGCCAGCAGCCTTTCCGGGTCCGGGGGGAAACTGTTTTTT. This translates into CASSLSGSGGKLFF.

The CDR3 coding sequence is TGTGCCAGCAGCTTTTGGTTTTCGAACACTGAAGCTTTCTTT. Its translation is CASSFWFSNTEAFF. This rearrangement joins TRBV11-2 to TRBJ1-1; no reliable D call. In germline, CDR1 is SGHAT, CDR2 FQNNGV. Trimming left V 3 bases short and J 1 base short, with 9 bases between. The CDR3 is made up of 14 amino acids. Based on the CDR3 plus reference TRBV11-2 and TRBJ1-1, the full variable domain is EAGVAQSPRYKIIEKRQSVAFWCNPISGHATLYWYQQILGQGPKLLIQFQNNGVVDDSQLPKDRFSAERLKGVDSTLKIQPAKLEDSAVYLCASSFWFSNTEAFFGQGTRLTVV.

The chain recombines TRBV18 with TRBJ2-7; D is perhaps TRBD2 (5 bases). Germline V gene sequence: CDR1 KGHSH, CDR2 LQKENI. The CDR3 is 13 residues long. Trimming cost V 3 bases and J 2 bases, with 8 bases left between them. The CDR3 here is CASSPPGTYEQYF. DNA of the CDR3: TGTGCCAGCTCACCCCCGGGGACCTACGAGCAGTACTTC.

The V call is TRBV5-1, the J call TRBJ1-1; 7 bases fit TRBD1. V lost 3 bases to trimming and J lost 4 bases; unmatched junction nucleotides: 9. Germline assignment: CDR1 SGHRS and CDR2 YFSETQ. The CDR3 totals 15 residues. The CDR3 DNA reads TGCGCCAGCAGCTCAGGCCACAGGGGTAGCACTGAAGCTTTCTTT. Translated, it gives CASSSGHRGSTEAFF.

The chain employs TRBV14 and TRBJ2-1, with 8 bases lining up with TRBD2. Trimming at V came to 4 bases and at J to 5 bases, leaving 7 bases not matched to a gene. Germline V gene sequence: CDR1 SGHDN, CDR2 FVKESK. CDR3 length: 15 amino acids. The CDR3 is CASSRERGPDNEQFF. CDR3 nucleotide sequence: TGTGCCAGCAGCCGGGAGCGGGGGCCCGACAATGAGCAGTTCTTC.